This TCR beta chain stems from a study of cytomegalovirus exposure and HLA in healthy donors. V shed 4 bases, J shed 7 bases, and the junction held 13 bases outside the gene matches. In germline, CDR1 is SGHAT, CDR2 FQDESV (reference sequence). The CDR3 totals 16 residues. The PCR made use of 60 Vbeta and 13 Jbeta primers. Here immunoSEQ multiplex PCR was the method, and the copy in TCRdb shows in-frame clones only, minus some. Of 110,000 or so clones detected, about 68% appear once; the ten largest clones hold 4% to 5%. V is TRBV11-1 and J is TRBJ2-1; 7 bases are a match to TRBD1. Sequencing was carried out using PBMCs. This clonotype was obtained from a woman aged 40 to 49 in good health and CMV-seropositive. DNA of the CDR3: TGTGCCAGCAGCTCCGATACAGGGGCCTCTTGGAATGAGCAGTTCTTC. Its translation is CASSSDTGASWNEQFF. Filled out from reference TRBV11-1 and TRBJ2-1, the complete variable domain reads EAEVAQSPRYKITEKSQAVAFWCDPISGHATLYWYRQILGQGPELLVQFQDESVVDDSQLPKDRFSAERLKGVDSTLKIQPAELGDSAMYLCASSSDTGASWNEQFFGPGTRLTVL.